This is a list of T cell receptor beta chains from one sample in a study of T cells in Graves' hyperthyroidism and ophthalmopathy. TCRdb itself ran the multiplex PCR reads through MiXCR, one entry per CDR3 protein. The repertoire holds under 650,000 distinct CDR3 sequences, with 15% to 20% as singletons. Sample: blood. The receptors derive from a woman aged 25-40 years with Graves' hyperthyroidism. CDR3s include the opening cysteine and the closing phenylalanine or tryptophan. The D gene is left open where the match is weak. For some rows the clone size is stated as once, few or many, or as a class when expanded; others skip it.

v_gene,abundance,d_gene,j_gene,CDR3aa,CDR3nt
TRBV29-1,many,NA,TRBJ2-1,CSVEPLSPGPIEQFF,TGCAGCGTTGAACCCCTCTCCCCGGGACCGATTGAGCAGTTCTTC
TRBV9,NA,NA,TRBJ2-7,CASSASTGIHEQYF,TGTGCCAGCAGCGCGAGTACAGGGATTCACGAGCAGTACTTC
TRBV7-9,NA,NA,TRBJ2-5,CASSSQGSQETQYF,TGTGCCAGCAGCAGTCAGGGGTCTCAAGAGACCCAGTACTTC
TRBV11-2,many,NA,TRBJ2-1,CASSLVSRDFPYNEQFF,TGTGCCAGCAGCTTAGTTTCGCGGGACTTCCCCTACAATGAGCAGTTCTTC
TRBV13,many,NA,TRBJ2-3,CASSFLLTGLTDTQYF,TGTGCCAGCAGCTTCTTGCTCACAGGGCTCACAGATACGCAGTATTTT
TRBV14,few,TRBD2,TRBJ2-7,CASSRTSETYEQYF,TGTGCCAGCAGCCGGACTAGCGAAACCTACGAGCAGTACTTC
TRBV29-1,many,NA,TRBJ2-3,CSVARAEDTQYF,TGCAGCGTTGCCAGGGCGGAAGATACGCAGTATTTT
TRBV7-2,NA,NA,TRBJ1-5,CASSPTWGVQPQHF,TGTGCCAGCAGCCCCACGTGGGGGGTTCAGCCCCAGCATTTT
TRBV5-1,many,NA,TRBJ2-7,CASSLQGSGYEQYF,TGCGCCAGCAGCTTACAGGGAAGTGGCTACGAGCAGTACTTC
TRBV20-1,NA,TRBD2,TRBJ2-3,CSASTSGLAGTICTDTQYF,TGCAGTGCTAGTACCTCGGGGCTAGCGGGAACCATTTGCACAGATACGCAGTATTTT
TRBV20-1,few,TRBD1,TRBJ2-1,CSARDYGRAGGDEQFF,TGCAGTGCTAGAGATTATGGTAGGGCAGGGGGCGATGAGCAGTTCTTC
TRBV2,few,NA,TRBJ1-2,CASSEGAPFYGYTF,TGTGCCAGCAGTGAGGGGGCCCCCTTCTATGGCTACACCTTC
TRBV20-1,NA,NA,TRBJ1-6,CSAREPGRQDSPLHF,TGCAGTGCTAGAGAACCGGGACGCCAGGATTCACCCCTCCACTTT
TRBV20-1,NA,TRBD2,TRBJ2-5,CSARDSGRREETQYF,TGCAGTGCTAGAGATAGCGGGAGGAGGGAAGAGACCCAGTACTTC
TRBV20-1,few,NA,TRBJ1-1,CSAPRGGGLNTEAFF,TGCAGTGCCCCTAGAGGGGGAGGCTTAAACACTGAAGCTTTCTTT
TRBV28,many,NA,TRBJ2-1,CATQDYYNEQFF,TGTGCCACCCAAGACTATTACAATGAGCAGTTCTTC
TRBV27,NA,NA,TRBJ2-5,CASGGNRPPQETQYF,TGTGCCAGCGGCGGGAACAGGCCCCCGCAAGAGACCCAGTACTTC
TRBV5-1,many,TRBD2,TRBJ2-1,CASSLYQRELNEQFF,TGCGCCAGCAGCTTGTACCAGCGGGAGCTCAATGAGCAGTTCTTC
TRBV27,few,NA,TRBJ2-4,CASSWTGDAKNIQYF,TGTGCCAGCAGTTGGACTGGGGATGCCAAAAACATTCAGTACTTC
TRBV19,many,TRBD1,TRBJ1-1,CASGGTGIAEAFF,TGTGCCAGTGGAGGGACAGGGATCGCTGAAGCTTTCTTT
TRBV12-3/TRBV12-4,few,NA,TRBJ2-6,CASNDAGANVLTF,TGTGCCAGCAACGACGCTGGGGCCAACGTCCTGACTTTC
TRBV28,many,NA,TRBJ2-5,CASSSPGFGYQETQYF,TGTGCCAGCAGTTCTCCAGGATTCGGATACCAAGAGACCCAGTACTTC
TRBV20-1,NA,NA,TRBJ1-6,CSAQYSGDNSPLHF,TGCAGTGCTCAATACAGCGGCGATAATTCACCCCTCCACTTT
TRBV9,NA,NA,TRBJ2-3,CASSVGGMASRGQYF,TGTGCCAGCAGCGTTGGGGGGATGGCTTCCCGGGGGCAGTATTTT
TRBV11-2,NA,NA,TRBJ2-7,CASSFRGRTYEKYF,TGTGCCAGCAGCTTTCGAGGACGGACCTACGAGAAGTACTTC
TRBV19,few,NA,TRBJ1-5,CASSITEVAYQPQHF,TGTGCCAGTAGTATAACGGAAGTAGCTTATCAGCCCCAGCATTTT
TRBV6-1,NA,TRBD1,TRBJ1-3,CASNPTGGRNTIYF,TGTGCCAGCAATCCGACAGGGGGCCGAAACACCATATATTTT
TRBV7-2,many,NA,TRBJ1-2,CASSLLFLPSPYGYTF,TGTGCCAGCAGCTTACTTTTCCTCCCCAGTCCCTATGGCTACACCTTC
TRBV4-1,NA,NA,TRBJ2-3,CASSQDSVGGADTQYF,TGCGCCAGCAGCCAAGATAGCGTGGGGGGAGCCGATACGCAGTATTTT
TRBV10-1,many,NA,TRBJ2-3,CASKPQDTDTQYF,TGCGCCAGCAAGCCCCAGGACACAGATACGCAGTATTTT
TRBV7-3,few,NA,TRBJ2-5,CASSPRGAAGETQYF,TGTGCCAGCAGCCCCAGGGGGGCCGCCGGGGAGACCCAGTACTTC
TRBV2,NA,NA,TRBJ1-1,CASSEGELKNTEAFF,TGTGCCAGCAGTGAAGGGGAACTTAAGAACACTGAAGCTTTCTTT
TRBV30,NA,TRBD1,TRBJ2-2,CAWSPSLTGVAGELFF,TGTGCCTGGAGTCCGAGCCTGACAGGGGTTGCCGGGGAGCTGTTTTTT
TRBV28,many,TRBD1,TRBJ1-4,CASSFGGQGEVTNEKLFF,TGTGCCAGCAGTTTTGGTGGACAGGGGGAGGTAACTAATGAAAAACTGTTTTTT
TRBV7-2,few,TRBD1,TRBJ2-3,CASSPQGGPLRDTQYF,TGTGCCAGCAGCCCTCAAGGGGGCCCCCTCCGGGATACGCAGTATTTT
TRBV12-3/TRBV12-4,few,TRBD2,TRBJ2-2,CASSLAGTRGTGELFF,TGTGCCAGCAGTTTAGCGGGGACTAGAGGCACCGGGGAGCTGTTTTTT
TRBV29-1,many,NA,TRBJ1-1,CSARTNPNTEAFF,TGCAGCGCCCGGACAAACCCGAACACTGAAGCTTTCTTT
TRBV20-1,NA,NA,TRBJ2-7,CMLEYSPYEQYF,TGCATGCTAGAGTACAGCCCCTACGAGCAGTACTTC
TRBV12-3/TRBV12-4,many,TRBD1,TRBJ2-7,CASSPIMGQGNEQYF,TGTGCCAGCAGTCCCATAATGGGACAGGGGAACGAGCAGTACTTC
TRBV19,NA,TRBD2,TRBJ2-7,CASRPSGSPIYEQYF,TGTGCCAGTAGGCCTAGCGGGAGTCCCATCTACGAGCAGTACTTC
TRBV28,NA,TRBD2,TRBJ2-3,CASSSGTSGAGTDTQYF,TGTGCCAGCAGCTCTGGGACTAGCGGGGCGGGAACAGATACGCAGTATTTT
TRBV4-1,NA,TRBD2,TRBJ2-1,CASSQGLAGRPAYNEQFF,TGCGCCAGCAGCCAAGGACTAGCGGGCCGGCCTGCGTACAATGAGCAGTTCTTC
TRBV5-1,NA,NA,TRBJ1-2,CASSSRDTNYGYTF,TGCGCCAGCAGCTCCCGGGACACGAACTATGGCTACACCTTC
TRBV12-3/TRBV12-4,many,TRBD1,TRBJ1-5,CASSLGRDRVGTPMSNQPQHF,TGTGCCAGCAGCCTAGGGCGCGACAGGGTCGGAACCCCTATGAGCAATCAGCCCCAGCATTTT
TRBV20-1,many,TRBD1,TRBJ1-4,CSARGQSGEKLFF,TGCAGTGCTAGGGGACAGTCCGGAGAAAAACTGTTTTTT
TRBV6-1,few,NA,TRBJ2-2,CASSPGRGAGNTGELFF,TGTGCCAGCAGTCCAGGTCGGGGGGCCGGGAACACCGGGGAGCTGTTTTTT
TRBV15,few,NA,TRBJ1-6,CATSRSPGGQSPLHF,TGTGCCACCAGCCGCTCCCCCGGGGGGCAATCACCCCTCCACTTT
TRBV28,many,TRBD2,TRBJ2-7,CASSSIGTSGDYEQYF,TGTGCCAGCAGTTCTATCGGGACTAGCGGTGACTACGAGCAGTACTTC
TRBV7-2,NA,NA,TRBJ1-4,CASSLGGWGNEKLFF,TGTGCCAGCAGCTTAGGGGGGTGGGGGAATGAAAAACTGTTTTTT
TRBV2,many,NA,TRBJ2-2,CASSVFPAGTGELFF,TGTGCCAGCAGTGTTTTCCCCGCGGGCACCGGGGAGCTGTTTTTT
TRBV28,many,NA,TRBJ2-7,CASSLTVGNYEQYF,TGTGCCAGCAGTTTGACTGTGGGAAATTACGAGCAGTACTTC
TRBV28,few,TRBD2,TRBJ2-3,CASSLGLAGEVGDTQYF,TGTGCCAGCAGTTTAGGGCTAGCGGGAGAGGTTGGAGATACGCAGTATTTT
TRBV6-1,NA,NA,TRBJ1-6,CAGWRDSPLHF,TGTGCCGGCTGGAGGGATTCACCCCTCCACTTT
TRBV11-2,many,NA,TRBJ2-5,CASSSRDPQETQYF,TGTGCCAGCAGCTCCCGGGACCCCCAAGAGACCCAGTACTTC
TRBV6-2/TRBV6-3,few,TRBD2,TRBJ2-1,CASSYPSGRAYNEQFF,TGTGCCAGCAGCTACCCTAGCGGGAGGGCCTACAATGAGCAGTTCTTC
TRBV4-1,NA,NA,TRBJ1-4,CASSLLLQEKLFF,TGCGCCAGCAGCCTTCTCCTGCAGGAAAAACTGTTTTTT
TRBV12-5,NA,NA,TRBJ2-1,CASGLGASSYNEQFF,TGTGCTAGTGGTTTGGGGGCTAGCTCCTACAATGAGCAGTTCTTC
TRBV27,NA,TRBD1,TRBJ2-5,CASSSGQGGTQETQYF,TGTGCCAGCAGTTCAGGACAGGGCGGGACCCAAGAGACCCAGTACTTC
TRBV18,many,TRBD2,TRBJ2-7,CASSPGLPNEQYF,TGTGCCAGCTCACCGGGACTACCAAATGAGCAGTACTTC
TRBV24-1,many,TRBD2,TRBJ2-1,CATSDEGLADGNEQFF,TGTGCCACCAGTGATGAGGGACTAGCGGATGGGAATGAGCAGTTCTTC